The 8 T cell receptor beta chains below come from one sample, sequenced in a study of blood T cell repertoires in COVID-19. Repertoires were generated with immunoSEQ multiplex PCR, while TCRdb's copy carries only in-frame clones and drops some. Of about 400,000 clones listed, approximately 86% are singletons. Specimen: peripheral blood. These receptors came from a woman in her sixties or seventies with COVID-19, enrolled during active disease.

The V and J genes are TRBV4-3 and TRBJ1-6; the match to TRBD1 covers 7 bases. This CDR3 comprises 16 residues. J lost 8 bases, V lost 0 bases, and 7 bases had no gene match. Germline-derived CDR1 and CDR2 are LGHNA and YSLEER. The CDR3 DNA sequence: TGCGCCAGCAGCCAAGATCGGTCGCAGGGGGATTCACCCCTCCACTTT. Its translation is CASSQDRSQGDSPLHF.

The chain uses TRBV3-1 (or the pseudogene TRBV3-2) and TRBJ2-1, with 12 bases matching TRBD2. Per germline, CDR1 LGHDT and CDR2 YNNKEL (reference sequence). V lost 0 bases and J lost 9; bases outside the gene matches: 18. This CDR3 is 20 amino acids long. CDR3 in amino acids: CASSQDLIRLAGGRGLEQFF. As DNA, the CDR3 is TGTGCCAGCAGCCAAGATCTCATACGGCTAGCGGGGGGGAGGGGTCTTGAGCAGTTCTTC.

The V and J genes are TRBV6-5 and TRBJ1-5; the D is unclear. Germline V gives CDR1 MNHEY, CDR2 SVGAGI. The ends were cut back, 4 bases at V and 1 base at J, with 8 bases in the middle. The CDR3 covers 14 residues. The CDR3 region is CASSFLGSNQPQHF. The CDR3 DNA reads TGTGCCAGCAGTTTCCTCGGGAGCAATCAGCCCCAGCATTTT.

This chain connects TRBV7-2 to TRBJ2-3; a weak D match, TRBD1 (6 bases). Germline CDR1 reads SGHTA; CDR2 reads FQGNSA. The ends were cut back, 3 bases at V and 6 bases at J, with 10 bases in the middle. This CDR3 comprises 13 residues. The CDR3 protein is CASSLSTGDTQYF. The CDR3, as DNA: TGTGCCAGCAGCTTGTCGACAGGCGATACGCAGTATTTT.

The CDR3 DNA reads as TGTGCCAGCCGATACAGAGCCGCCGGGACAAGGAACACTGAAGCTTTCTTT. Translating it yields CASRYRAAGTRNTEAFF. The J gene is TRBJ1-1, the V gene TRBV27; maybe TRBD1 (6 bases). The CDR3 is 17 amino acids. The germline V gene encodes CDR1 MNHEY and CDR2 SMNVEV (reference sequence). Trimming took 8 bases from V and 1 from J, leaving 23 bases between them.

The V and J genes are TRBV14 and TRBJ1-1; TRBD1 is a possible D gene (6 bases). CDR1 and CDR2 from the germline V gene are SGHDN and FVKESK. The CDR3 is 16 amino acids. The V and J ends lost 2 bases and 6 bases respectively, with 19 bases between them. The CDR3 loop is CASSQTGLSFYSEAFF. For the CDR3, the DNA is TGTGCCAGCAGCCAAACAGGGTTATCATTCTACTCTGAAGCTTTCTTT.

This clone has a count of ten or more. The V gene is TRBV6-5, the J gene TRBJ1-6; no definite D call. Germline loops: CDR1 MNHEY, CDR2 SVGAGI. V lost 0 bases and J lost 9, with 9 bases in between. CDR3 length: 14 amino acids. The CDR3 loop reads CASSYSGLGSPLHF. In DNA form, the CDR3 reads TGTGCCAGCAGTTACTCCGGTCTAGGTTCACCCCTCCACTTT.

In its sample, this clone was seen a few times. At one end, the junction sequence differs from germline, possibly due to a read error. J is TRBJ2-7 and V is TRBV11-2; 9 nucleotides match TRBD1. Looked up from germline, CDR1 is SGHAT and CDR2 is FQNNGV. There are 15 residues in the CDR3. The CDR3 spells CASSLGETGGLLQSF. The CDR3, as DNA: TGTGCCAGCAGCTTAGGGGAGACAGGGGGGCTCCTTCAGTCCTTC.